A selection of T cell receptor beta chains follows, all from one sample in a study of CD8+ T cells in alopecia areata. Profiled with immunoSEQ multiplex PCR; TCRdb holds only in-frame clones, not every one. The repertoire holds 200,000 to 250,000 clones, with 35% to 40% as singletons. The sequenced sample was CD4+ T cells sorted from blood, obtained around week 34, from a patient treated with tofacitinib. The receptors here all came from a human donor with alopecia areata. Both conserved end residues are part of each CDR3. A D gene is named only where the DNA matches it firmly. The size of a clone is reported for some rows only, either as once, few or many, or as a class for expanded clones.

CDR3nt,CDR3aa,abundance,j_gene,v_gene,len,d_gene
TGTGCCAGCAGTTACGCTGGGGAGGCCGGGGAGCTGTTTTTT,CASSYAGEAGELFF,.,TRBJ2-2,TRBV6-6,14,.
TGTGCCAGTAGCCCCCGGATTAACTATGGCTACACCTTC,CASSPRINYGYTF,.,TRBJ1-2,TRBV19,13,.
TGTGCCTGGAGTCAAAGTGGCGCTGCTCAGCCCCAGCATTTT,CAWSQSGAAQPQHF,.,TRBJ1-5,TRBV30,14,.
TGTGCCAGCAGCCAAGATGGCCAGACTAACTATGGCTACACCTTC,CASSQDGQTNYGYTF,few,TRBJ1-2,TRBV4-2,15,.
TGTGCCAGCAGTTACTCCGGGGCCGTCTATGGCTACACCTTC,CASSYSGAVYGYTF,.,TRBJ1-2,TRBV6-5,14,.
TGTGCCAGCAGTTACTCGGGTAGAGATACGCAGTATTTT,CASSYSGRDTQYF,few,TRBJ2-3,TRBV6-5,13,.
TGTGCCAGCGGACTCCTAGCATCCTACGAGCAGTACTTC,CASGLLASYEQYF,.,TRBJ2-7,TRBV2,13,.
TGCGCCAGCAGCCAAGATACGTCGCGCACGGGGGGCCGGACAGATACGCAGTATTTT,CASSQDTSRTGGRTDTQYF,.,TRBJ2-3,TRBV4-1,19,.
TGTGCCAGCAGTGAATATGGGGGACAGGGGGCCTACGAGCAGTACTTC,CASSEYGGQGAYEQYF,.,TRBJ2-7,TRBV6-1,16,TRBD1
TGTGCCAGCAGCTTAGTGGGACATGGGTCTTCACCCCTCCACTTT,CASSLVGHGSSPLHF,.,TRBJ1-6,TRBV7-9,15,.
TGTGCCAGCAGCGTCAGACAGAGTCCCTACGAGCAGTACTTC,CASSVRQSPYEQYF,few,TRBJ2-7,TRBV9,14,.
TGTGCCAGCAGCTTGTTGACTACCCACACAGATACGCAGTATTTT,CASSLLTTHTDTQYF,few,TRBJ2-3,TRBV5-5,15,.
TGTGCCAGCACCAGGGAAGGCAATCAGCCCCAGCATTTT,CASTREGNQPQHF,many,TRBJ1-5,TRBV2,13,.
TGTGCCAGCTCACCAGTGGCAGATACGCAGTATTTT,CASSPVADTQYF,.,TRBJ2-3,TRBV18,12,.
TGCGCCAGCAGCCTCGGGCAGGGAACAGATACGCAGTATTTT,CASSLGQGTDTQYF,.,TRBJ2-3,TRBV4-1,14,.
TGTGCCAGCAGCGCCGGGACAGGGGCTTTCTCTGGAAACACCATATATTTT,CASSAGTGAFSGNTIYF,few,TRBJ1-3,TRBV2,17,TRBD1
TGTGCCAGCAGCCCATCGTGGAGGCTTCACGAGCAGTACTTC,CASSPSWRLHEQYF,.,TRBJ2-7,TRBV5-6,14,.
TGTGCCAGCAGTCGAGGGACAGGGCAAGTTATCACAGATACGCAGTATTTT,CASSRGTGQVITDTQYF,.,TRBJ2-3,TRBV13,17,TRBD1
TGCAGCGCCATATCATCAGGGACAGGGCAAGAGCAGTACTTC,CSAISSGTGQEQYF,few,TRBJ2-7,TRBV29-1,14,TRBD1
TGTGCCACCAGCAGAGAAGGGGGACAGACCTACGAGCAGTACTTC,CATSREGGQTYEQYF,many,TRBJ2-7,TRBV15,15,TRBD1
TGTGCCAGCAGCTTTGGGGAGTACAATGAGCAGTTCTTC,CASSFGEYNEQFF,few,TRBJ2-1,TRBV5-4,13,.
TGCGCCAGCAGGCTCACCTGGGGAGGAAACATTCAGTACTTC,CASRLTWGGNIQYF,few,TRBJ2-4,TRBV5-1,14,.
TGTGCCAGCAGCCCGAACCAACTGGGCTACACCTTC,CASSPNQLGYTF,few,TRBJ1-2,TRBV4-2,12,.
TGTGCCAGCAAGGAAATAGCGGGACCTCATCGTTTT,CASKEIAGPHRF,.,TRBJ2-3,TRBV6-5,12,TRBD2
TGTGCCAGCAGTGAATTAGACCACACAGATACGCAGTATTTT,CASSELDHTDTQYF,.,TRBJ2-3,TRBV25-1,14,.
TGTGCCAGCAGCTTGGCGGGGGGCACAGATACGCAGTATTTT,CASSLAGGTDTQYF,.,TRBJ2-3,TRBV5-4,14,.
TGTGCCAGTAGCTCATCGGGACTAGCGGGAGTAAATACGCAGTATTTT,CASSSSGLAGVNTQYF,.,TRBJ2-3,TRBV19,16,TRBD2
TGCGCCAGCAGCCAAACCCTACAGGGGGCGGGCGCAGATACGCAGTATTTT,CASSQTLQGAGADTQYF,few,TRBJ2-3,TRBV4-1,17,TRBD1
TGTGCCAGCAGCTTCTTGACAGGTTCTAATGAAAAACTGTTTTTT,CASSFLTGSNEKLFF,few,TRBJ1-4,TRBV5-8,15,.
TGTGCCAGCAGCCCAGGGGTACGAGAGACCCAGTACTTC,CASSPGVRETQYF,.,TRBJ2-5,TRBV7-6,13,.
TGTGCCACCTCGGGAGGTGGGTCAGGTCAGCCCCAGCATTTT,CATSGGGSGQPQHF,few,TRBJ1-5,TRBV6-5,14,.
TGTGCCTGGAGTGTACAGGGCTACACCGGGGAGCTGTTTTTT,CAWSVQGYTGELFF,few,TRBJ2-2,TRBV30,14,.
TGTGCCAGCAGCTTTTCGGGCCTAAATCAGCCCCAGCATTTT,CASSFSGLNQPQHF,.,TRBJ1-5,TRBV7-2,14,.
TGCGCCAGCAGCTTGGGGCCCAGGGAGACCCAGTACTTC,CASSLGPRETQYF,few,TRBJ2-5,TRBV5-1,13,.
TGTGCCAGCAGCCGACACGGGGACAGGGATCAGCCCCAGCATTTT,CASSRHGDRDQPQHF,.,TRBJ1-5,TRBV4-2,15,TRBD1
TGTGCCAGCAGCAGGATCGTCAACACCGGGGAGCTGTTTTTT,CASSRIVNTGELFF,.,TRBJ2-2,TRBV27,14,.
TGTGCCACCAGCTCCGGGACATCACTTTCCTACGAGCAGTACTTC,CATSSGTSLSYEQYF,.,TRBJ2-7,TRBV15,15,.
TGTGCCAGCAGTGATATTGGACAGGGCACCTTC,CASSDIGQGTF,few,TRBJ1-2,TRBV2,11,TRBD1
TGTGCCAGTAGTATACCGGACAGGAAATTTACTGGGGCCAACGTCCTGACTTTC,CASSIPDRKFTGANVLTF,few,TRBJ2-6,TRBV19,18,TRBD1
TGCGCCAGCAGCTTGGCCGGATCGGGCGTAAATGGCTACACCTTC,CASSLAGSGVNGYTF,few,TRBJ1-2,TRBV5-1,15,.
TGTGCCAGCAGTTCTCCGGGACAGGGGCGTCGTTGGTACTTC,CASSSPGQGRRWYF,once,TRBJ2-7,TRBV27,14,TRBD1
TGTGCCAGCAGCTTAGGGGGCCCTACGCAGTATTTT,CASSLGGPTQYF,.,TRBJ2-3,TRBV7-3,12,.